A selection of T cell receptor beta chains follows, all from one sample in a study of cytomegalovirus exposure and HLA in healthy donors. Measured with immunoSEQ multiplex PCR; TCRdb has only the in-frame clones, and not every one. The table has around 68,000 clones, roughly 87% seen once. Input material: PBMCs. These receptors originate from a female donor in good health and CMV-seronegative. The CDR3 runs from the conserved cysteine through the conserved F or W. A D gene is named only where the DNA matches it firmly. Clone size is shown for a subset of rows, as once, few, many or a class of expanded clone.

CASSQGDRGWTGANVLTF	TGTGCCAGCAGCCAAGGGGACAGGGGGTGGACTGGGGCCAACGTCCTGACTTTC	NA	TRBV4-2	TRBJ2-6	TRBD1
CASTTKRGATDTQYF	TGTGCCAGCACAACCAAGCGGGGGGCCACAGATACGCAGTATTTT	NA	TRBV27	TRBJ2-3	TRBD2
CASRHPGGPSHEQYF	TGTGCCAGCAGACATCCGGGGGGGCCTTCCCACGAGCAGTACTTC	NA	TRBV27	TRBJ2-7	TRBD2
CASYDRAGSNEQFF	TGTGCCAGCTACGACAGGGCTGGATCCAATGAGCAGTTCTTC	once	TRBV18	TRBJ2-1	TRBD1
CASSAGTSGRPLDWEQYF	TGTGCCAGCAGCGCCGGGACTAGCGGGAGGCCCCTGGACTGGGAGCAGTACTTC	NA	TRBV7-9	TRBJ2-7	TRBD2
CASSLMGARGEKLFF	TGTGCCAGCAGCTTAATGGGGGCCAGGGGTGAAAAACTGTTTTTT	NA	TRBV7-6	TRBJ1-4	NA
CASSLQGTGANVLTF	TGTGCCAGCAGCCTACAGGGGACTGGGGCCAACGTCCTGACTTTC	NA	TRBV7-9	TRBJ2-6	TRBD1
CASSLTGAGASPPQYF	TGTGCCAGCAGCTTAACGGGAGCGGGGGCCAGCCCTCCGCAGTATTTT	few	TRBV7-3	TRBJ2-3	TRBD2
CGGLAGDVGEQFF	TGTGGTGGACTAGCGGGAGATGTTGGTGAGCAGTTCTTC	NA	TRBV10-3	TRBJ2-1	TRBD2
CASSPGTGDTQYF	TGTGCCAGCAGCCCCGGGACAGGGGATACGCAGTATTTT	NA	TRBV11-3	TRBJ2-3	TRBD1
CASSIGRAGGYTF	TGTGCCAGTAGTATTGGGCGAGCGGGCGGCTACACCTTC	NA	TRBV19	TRBJ1-2	NA
CASGGAGSQPQHF	TGTGCCAGCGGAGGGGCAGGGAGCCAGCCCCAGCATTTT	NA	TRBV7-2	TRBJ1-5	NA
CASSGDRDSGNTIYF	TGTGCCAGCAGTGGAGACAGAGACTCTGGAAACACCATATATTTT	few	TRBV6-1	TRBJ1-3	NA
CASSFGTGNTEAFF	TGTGCCAGCAGCTTCGGGACAGGGAACACTGAAGCTTTCTTT	NA	TRBV13	TRBJ1-1	TRBD1
CASSLTTAGTDTQYF	TGTGCCAGCAGCCTGACTACAGCGGGCACAGATACGCAGTATTTT	NA	TRBV14	TRBJ2-3	NA
CAESPRQGETQYF	TGTGCAGAATCCCCGCGACAGGGAGAGACCCAGTACTTC	NA	TRBV6-1	TRBJ2-5	TRBD1
CAISGGRQSDTQYF	TGTGCCATCAGCGGGGGACGTCAGTCAGATACGCAGTATTTT	NA	TRBV10-3	TRBJ2-3	NA
CASNRDRARNQPQHF	TGTGCCAGCAATCGGGACAGGGCGCGCAATCAGCCCCAGCATTTT	NA	TRBV6-1	TRBJ1-5	TRBD1
CASSYASGGYNEQFF	TGTGCCAGCAGTTACGCTAGCGGGGGATACAATGAGCAGTTCTTC	NA	TRBV6-5	TRBJ2-1	TRBD2
CASSRDYTDTQYF	TGTGCCAGCAGCCGGGACTACACAGATACGCAGTATTTT	NA	TRBV7-8	TRBJ2-3	TRBD2
CASRAARIWASGRAGTDTQYF	TGTGCCAGCAGAGCGGCCCGTATATGGGCTAGCGGGAGGGCCGGGACAGATACGCAGTATTTT	once	TRBV2	TRBJ2-3	TRBD2
CASSLADSPEAFF	TGTGCCAGCAGCTTGGCCGACAGCCCTGAAGCTTTCTTT	NA	TRBV5-6	TRBJ1-1	NA
CASSRDSYGYTF	TGTGCCAGCAGCCGGGACAGCTATGGCTACACCTTC	NA	TRBV7-8	TRBJ1-2	TRBD1
CASSPGQGRRETQYF	TGTGCCAGCAGCCCGGGACAGGGGCGGCGGGAGACCCAGTACTTC	NA	TRBV9	TRBJ2-5	TRBD1
CASSLDRGTNEKLFF	TGTGCCAGCAGCTTGGACAGGGGAACTAATGAAAAACTGTTTTTT	NA	TRBV7-6	TRBJ1-4	TRBD1
CASSPVVGPSEQFF	TGTGCCAGCAGCCCGGTCGTGGGGCCAAGTGAGCAGTTCTTC	NA	TRBV7-3	TRBJ2-1	NA
CASSRGGRVNTGELFF	TGTGCCAGCAGCCGGGGCGGGAGGGTGAACACCGGGGAGCTGTTTTTT	few	TRBV4-2	TRBJ2-2	TRBD2
CASSLAGGRSSYNEQFF	TGTGCCAGCAGCCTAGCGGGAGGGCGGAGCTCCTACAATGAGCAGTTCTTC	NA	TRBV25-1	TRBJ2-1	TRBD2
CASSSSGDSQAFF	TGTGCCAGCAGCTCCTCCGGAGACAGCCAAGCTTTCTTT	NA	TRBV7-3	TRBJ1-1	NA
CASSFFAGTYEQYF	TGTGCCAGCAGTTTTTTTGCGGGGACCTACGAGCAGTACTTC	NA	TRBV28	TRBJ2-7	NA
CSPPRVLEGYTF	TGCAGTCCCCCCCGGGTCCTTGAAGGCTACACCTTC	NA	TRBV29-1	TRBJ1-2	NA
CACGTGFSYEQYF	TGTGCCTGCGGGACAGGTTTCTCCTACGAGCAGTACTTC	NA	TRBV30	TRBJ2-7	TRBD1
CASSMGTSGSYEQYF	TGTGCCAGTAGTATGGGGACTAGCGGGAGTTACGAGCAGTACTTC	NA	TRBV19	TRBJ2-7	TRBD2
CASTARGKTGELFF	TGTGCCAGCACTGCCCGGGGAAAGACCGGGGAGCTGTTTTTT	NA	TRBV7-6	TRBJ2-2	NA
CASSQEWASGSREETQYF	TGCGCCAGCAGCCAAGAATGGGCTAGCGGGAGCAGGGAAGAGACCCAGTACTTC	NA	TRBV4-3	TRBJ2-5	TRBD2
CASSAQPQDGYTF	TGTGCCAGCAGTGCACAACCACAGGATGGCTACACCTTC	NA	TRBV25-1	TRBJ1-2	NA
CASSPREQLYQETQYF	TGTGCCAGCAGCCCGCGGGAACAGTTGTACCAAGAGACCCAGTACTTC	NA	TRBV9	TRBJ2-5	NA
CASSSRTNNEQFF	TGCGCCAGCAGCTCCAGGACTAACAATGAGCAGTTCTTC	few	TRBV4-1	TRBJ2-1	NA
CASSPRTGYDYGYTF	TGTGCCAGCAGCCCAAGGACAGGGTATGACTATGGCTACACCTTC	NA	TRBV5-8	TRBJ1-2	TRBD1
CASSFAVLALETQYF	TGTGCCAGCAGCTTCGCGGTTCTAGCGCTAGAGACCCAGTACTTC	NA	TRBV5-5	TRBJ2-5	NA
CASSMFPGGDGTGELFF	TGTGCCAGTAGTATGTTCCCCGGAGGGGATGGCACCGGGGAGCTGTTTTTT	NA	TRBV19	TRBJ2-2	NA
CASSRNAGTGGMDTQYF	TGTGCCAGCAGCCGAAACGCCGGGACAGGGGGCATGGATACGCAGTATTTT	NA	TRBV7-2	TRBJ2-3	TRBD1
CASLPGAGTGELFF	TGCGCCAGCCTACCAGGGGCGGGCACCGGGGAGCTGTTTTTT	NA	TRBV5-1	TRBJ2-2	NA
CASRRTGEEAGELFF	TGTGCCAGCAGACGGACAGGGGAGGAGGCCGGGGAGCTGTTTTTT	NA	TRBV4-2	TRBJ2-2	TRBD1
CASSQGQGSNSPLHF	TGTGCCAGCTCACAAGGGCAGGGGAGTAATTCACCCCTCCACTTT	few	TRBV18	TRBJ1-6	NA
CASSQDYGTVYGYTF	TGCGCCAGCAGCCAAGACTACGGGACAGTTTATGGCTACACCTTC	NA	TRBV4-1	TRBJ1-2	TRBD1
CASSIQALTDTQYF	TGTGCCAGTAGTATACAGGCTCTCACAGATACGCAGTATTTT	once	TRBV19	TRBJ2-3	NA
CASSPLGAGAGDTQYF	TGTGCCAGCAGCCCGCTGGGTGCGGGGGCGGGAGATACGCAGTATTTT	NA	TRBV7-9	TRBJ2-3	NA
CASSSGAGMSYEQYF	TGTGCCAGCAGTTCCGGAGCGGGTATGTCCTACGAGCAGTACTTC	few	TRBV28	TRBJ2-7	NA
CASSLDGTVNYEQYF	TGTGCCAGCAGCTTAGATGGGACAGTGAATTACGAGCAGTACTTC	NA	TRBV7-3	TRBJ2-7	TRBD1
CASSYDRDRAYGYTF	TGTGCCAGCAGTTACGACCGGGACAGGGCCTATGGCTACACCTTC	NA	TRBV6-5	TRBJ1-2	TRBD1
CASSLEEALIGNTIYF	TGCGCCAGCAGCTTGGAGGAGGCCTTGATAGGAAACACCATATATTTT	NA	TRBV5-1	TRBJ1-3	NA
CASSLPQGASYEQYF	TGTGCCAGCAGCTTGCCACAGGGGGCCTCCTACGAGCAGTACTTC	NA	TRBV5-8	TRBJ2-7	TRBD1
CASSRGGTGNEQFF	TGCGCCAGCAGCCGGGGGGGGACAGGGAATGAGCAGTTCTTC	NA	TRBV5-1	TRBJ2-1	NA